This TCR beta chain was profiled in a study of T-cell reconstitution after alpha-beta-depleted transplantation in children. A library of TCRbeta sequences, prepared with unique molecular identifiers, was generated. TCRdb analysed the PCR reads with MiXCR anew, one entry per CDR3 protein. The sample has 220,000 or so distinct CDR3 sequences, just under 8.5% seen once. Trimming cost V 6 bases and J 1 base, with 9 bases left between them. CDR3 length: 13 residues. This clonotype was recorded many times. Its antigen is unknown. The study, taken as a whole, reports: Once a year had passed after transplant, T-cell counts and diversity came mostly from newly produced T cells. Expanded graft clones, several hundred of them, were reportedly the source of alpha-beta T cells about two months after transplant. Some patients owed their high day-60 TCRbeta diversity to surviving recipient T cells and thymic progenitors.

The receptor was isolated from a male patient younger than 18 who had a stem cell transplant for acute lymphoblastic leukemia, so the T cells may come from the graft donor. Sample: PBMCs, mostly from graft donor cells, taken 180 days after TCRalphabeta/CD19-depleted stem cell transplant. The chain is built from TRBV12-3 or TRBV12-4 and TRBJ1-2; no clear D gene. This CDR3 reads CASSPQNNYGYTF. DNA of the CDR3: TGTGCCAGCAGCCCGCAGAATAACTATGGCTACACCTTC.